This T cell receptor beta chain was sequenced in a study of blood T cell repertoires in COVID-19. Study overall: The study drew acute and convalescent COVID-19 samples from the United States, Italy and Spain. Nucleic acid was either cDNA or gDNA, and it came from T cells, B-cell-depleted T cells, or PBMCs.

Germline CDR1 is DFQATT and CDR2 is SNEGSKA (reference sequence). V was trimmed by 6 bases and J by 7 bases, leaving 10 bases between them. CDR3 length equals 10 residues. As handled by the study authors: Cell counts per sample came from amplifying reference gene primers. TCRdb keeps only in-frame clones here, not all; method: immunoSEQ multiplex PCR. D and trimming come from the DNA, and the V and J calls and clone size come from that table. The sample carries 95,000 to 150,000 clones, roughly 90% recorded once. Material: peripheral blood. The genes are TRBV20-1 and TRBJ2-7; perhaps TRBD2 as D (5 bases). This clonotype originated in a woman older than 75 with acute or convalescent COVID-19. The CDR3 spells CSAQREEQYF. The CDR3 nucleotides read TGCAGTGCCCAGAGGGAGGAGCAGTACTTC.